The present T cell receptor beta chain was sequenced within a study of tumor and adjacent non-tumor tissue in lung cancer. Study context: Aged about 31 to 85 years, patients included fewer than 11 men and a few women with stage I to III disease. On average, productive TCRbeta reads reached 4 million to 5 million per sample. Overall study findings and caveats: In normal lung, the top 100 clones were significantly more dominant than in tumor. Significantly higher TCR diversity was found in tumor than normal lung.

TCRbeta libraries were built with three rounds of nested PCR, modified from ARM-PCR. MiXCR was run by TCRdb on the multiplex PCR reads, yielding one entry per CDR3 protein. The sample consists of about 86,000 distinct CDR3 sequences, more than 75% of them appearing once. The template was RNA from unsorted bulk tissue. The normal lung tissue was taken more than 3 cm from the tumor edge. The CDR3 runs to 14 residues. Trimming removed 6 bases from V and 0 bases from J; junction bases left unmatched: 6. Looked up from germline, CDR1 is SGHDT and CDR2 is YYEEEE. A word on this clonotype: Its antigen is not known.

The V gene is TRBV5-6, the J gene TRBJ2-7; 7 bases agree with TRBD1. This receptor was taken from a woman in her forties or fifties with non-small cell lung cancer. The sequencing input was distant non-tumor lung tissue. The CDR3 sequence: CASNHQGDSYEQYF. Here the CDR3 DNA reads TGTGCCAGCAACCATCAGGGGGACTCCTACGAGCAGTACTTC.